This T cell receptor beta chain derives from a study of blood T cell repertoires in COVID-19. In the authors' methods: Estimates of nucleated cell counts were drawn from the amplification of reference gene primers. Sequencing was performed with immunoSEQ multiplex PCR; in TCRdb, only in-frame clones are kept and a portion is missing. V and J calls plus clone size are reproduced from that table; the DNA served to infer D and trimming. Seen here are 300,000 to 350,000 clones, nearly 90% observed once, and the top ten hold about 8.4%. Participant-given clinical history determined each cohort assignment. V shed 2 bases and J 10 bases; nucleotides not matched to a gene: 16. The CDR3 is 17 amino acids. Germline V gene sequence: CDR1 SGHAT, CDR2 FQNNGV.

The sequencing sample was made of PBMCs or T cells enriched from blood (not recorded which). This receptor was taken from a woman under 40 who had recovered from COVID-19. This chain links TRBV11-2 with TRBJ2-5, with TRBD1 identical over 10 bases. CDR3 nucleotides: TGTGCCAGCAGCTTATATCCGGACAGGGGGACTCCTGGCGGCCAGTACTTC. Its translation: CASSLYPDRGTPGGQYF.